The 28 T cell receptor beta chains below were found in one sample sequenced in a study of PD-L1 blockade in urothelial cancer. Time point of the sample: pretreatment peripheral blood. TCRdb's table, derived via immunoSEQ multiplex PCR, lists solely in-frame clones and lacks some. The repertoire holds about 49,000 clones, with 79% as singletons. Here the sequenced sample was PBMCs, taken around atezolizumab (anti-PD-L1) treatment. Source of these receptors: a man in his 70s with urothelial cancer.

The J gene is TRBJ1-2, the V gene TRBV5-1, with TRBD1 as a possible D gene (5 bases). Trimming cost V 4 bases and J 8 bases, with 15 bases left between them. Looked up from germline, CDR1 is SGHRS and CDR2 is YFSETQ. This CDR3 is 13 amino acids long. The CDR3 DNA is TGCGCCAGCAGCCTACAGGTGACGACGGGCTACACCTTC. This sequence encodes CASSLQVTTGYTF.

The J gene is TRBJ2-2, the V gene TRBV19; possible D gene TRBD1, 6 bases. The length of the CDR3 is 14 residues. The germline V gene has CDR1 LNHDA and CDR2 SQIVND (reference sequence). V lost 8 bases, J lost 9 bases, and 19 bases lay in between. As DNA, the CDR3 is TGTGCCAGTGGACAGATAGTTTCACCTCGGGAGCTGTTTTTT. Protein product: CASGQIVSPRELFF.

This chain connects TRBV15 to TRBJ1-1; no firm D call. Deletions cut 5 bases from V and 5 bases from J, with 18 bases between. The CDR3 spans 15 residues. Germline V gene lookup returns CDR1 LNHNV and CDR2 YYDKDF (reference sequence). The CDR3 coding sequence is TGTGCCACCAGCCGGGCGTTTGGGAGAAGGACTGAAGCTTTCTTT. As protein: CATSRAFGRRTEAFF.

In its sample, this clone was seen many times. Other DNA sequences in this sample translate to the same CDR3. The rearrangement uses TRBV18 and TRBJ2-1, with TRBD1 matching 8 bases. V shed 3 bases and J 1 base; nucleotides not matched to a gene: 5. CDR3 length: 16 residues. Germline CDR1 is KGHSH and CDR2 is LQKENI. This chain's CDR3 is CASSPGQGVSYNEQFF. The CDR3 DNA reads TGTGCCAGCTCACCCGGACAGGGTGTATCCTACAATGAGCAGTTCTTC.

This rearrangement joins TRBV28 to TRBJ2-3; no clear D. The V end lost 3 bases, the J end lost 1 base, and 8 bases lay between the germline ends. Germline CDR1 is MDHEN and CDR2 is SYDVKM. The CDR3 runs 14 residues. CDR3 sequence: CASSFLSGTDTQYF. The CDR3 bases are TGTGCCAGCAGTTTTCTCTCTGGCACAGATACGCAGTATTTT. Drawing the rest from reference TRBV28 and TRBJ2-3, the complete variable domain is DVKVTQSSRYLVKRTGEKVFLECVQDMDHENMFWYRQDPGLGLRLIYFSYDVKMKEKGDIPEGYSVSREKKERFSLILESASTNQTSMYLCASSFLSGTDTQYFGPGTRLTVL.

The chain joins TRBV14 to TRBJ2-5; D ambiguous. The CDR3 length is 14 residues. Trimming cost V 4 bases and J 3 bases, with 12 bases left between them. The germline CDR1 and CDR2 sequences are SGHDN and FVKESK. The CDR3 DNA follows: TGTGCCAGCAGCCTTCTGCAGGTGAAAGAGACCCAGTACTTC. It translates to CASSLLQVKETQYF.

The genes are TRBV7-9 and TRBJ2-7; a weak D match, TRBD2 (6 bases). Trimming cost V 6 bases and J 5 bases, with 11 bases left between them. The CDR3 is 12 amino acids. Germline values: CDR1 SEHNR, CDR2 FQNEAQ (reference sequence). The CDR3 region has the DNA TGTGCCAGCAGGAAGGGACTCAACGAGCAGTACTTC. This gives the protein CASRKGLNEQYF.

This chain uses TRBV9 with TRBJ1-4; no clear D gene. The CDR3 is made up of 18 amino acids. V shed 3 bases and J shed 0 bases, with 18 bases lying between them. Per germline, CDR1 SGDLS and CDR2 YYNGEE. The DNA for the CDR3 is TGTGCCAGCAGCGCGCGGGCCCTTAACCCGCCAACTAATGAAAAACTGTTTTTT. This codes for CASSARALNPPTNEKLFF.

The gene calls are TRBV10-3 and TRBJ1-2; D might be TRBD1 (5 bases). CDR1 is ENHRY, CDR2 SYGVKD, per germline. The CDR3 is made up of 13 amino acids. V lost 9 bases and J 2 bases, leaving 13 bases between the germline ends. Here the CDR3 reads CAISDGQNYGYTF. CDR3 coding DNA: TGTGCCATTTCGGACGGACAAAACTATGGCTACACCTTC.

This clone was recorded once. The V call is TRBV5-6, the J call TRBJ2-7; TRBD1 agrees at 10 bases. Trimming cost V 0 bases and J 5 bases; bases outside gene matches: 2. The CDR3 consists of 14 residues. CDR1 is SGHDT and CDR2 is YYEEEE in the germline V gene. The CDR3 protein is CASSLAGTGDEQYF. CDR3 sequence (DNA): TGTGCCAGCAGCTTGGCGGGGACAGGGGACGAGCAGTACTTC.

The chain links TRBV5-1 to TRBJ1-1; 8 nucleotides match TRBD1. Germline values: CDR1 SGHRS, CDR2 YFSETQ. CDR3 length: 14 amino acids. The junction had 13 bases not matched to a gene; V was cut back by 4 bases and J by 11 bases. The CDR3, as DNA: TGCGCCAGCAGCCCCGGACAGGGCAAGGAAAGGGCTTTCTTT. This gives the protein CASSPGQGKERAFF.

This chain connects TRBV5-1 to TRBJ2-1; perhaps TRBD2 as D (6 bases). The CDR3 loop spans 13 amino acids. Germline V gene lookup returns CDR1 SGHRS and CDR2 YFSETQ. V gave up 0 bases and J gave up 6 bases, with 7 bases separating them. CDR3 sequence (DNA): TGCGCCAGCAGCTTGGGGACTACCAATGAGCAGTTCTTC. This translates into CASSLGTTNEQFF. The complete variable domain, with remaining parts taken from reference TRBV5-1 and TRBJ2-1, reads KAGVTQTPRYLIKTRGQQVTLSCSPISGHRSVSWYQQTPGQGLQFLFEYFSETQRNKGNFPGRFSGRQFSNSRSEMNVSTLELGDSALYLCASSLGTTNEQFFGPGTRLTVL.

J is TRBJ2-1 and V is TRBV29-1; 9 bases map to TRBD1. The length of the CDR3 is 14 residues. The J segment lost 4 bases and the V segment lost 4 bases, leaving 5 bases of the junction unmatched. The germline gives CDR1 SQVTM, CDR2 ANQGSEA. CDR3 region: CSVGDRVDYNEQFF. The CDR3 bases are TGCAGCGTTGGGGACAGGGTGGATTACAATGAGCAGTTCTTC.

The chain combines TRBV6-1 with TRBJ1-5, with D unclear. Deletions cut 9 bases from V and 4 bases from J, with 10 bases between. Germline V lookup: CDR1 MNHNS, CDR2 SASEGT. The length of the CDR3 is 12 residues. The chain's CDR3 is CASGHLNQPQHF. The CDR3 DNA follows: TGTGCCAGTGGGCATCTTAATCAGCCCCAGCATTTT.

The chain carries TRBV10-3 and TRBJ1-5, with D hard to call. In germline, CDR1 is ENHRY, CDR2 SYGVKD. V dropped 0 bases and J dropped 6 bases, with 12 bases sitting between them. The length of the CDR3 is 15 residues. CDR3 in DNA: TGTGCCATCAGTGAGTCAGAGTTTTCTAGTCAGCCCCAGCATTTT. As protein: CAISESEFSSQPQHF.

This clone was detected a few times. The chain has TRBV19 and TRBJ1-1; no clear D. CDR3 length: 13 residues. Germline V lookup: CDR1 LNHDA, CDR2 SQIVND (reference sequence). V was shortened by 4 bases and J by 3 bases, with 9 bases between the two germline ends. CDR3 DNA sequence: TGTGCCAGTAGTAAGCAGGAACACACTGAAGCTTTCTTT. Protein product: CASSKQEHTEAFF.

V gene TRBV2 combines with J gene TRBJ2-7, with D possibly TRBD1 on 6 matching bases. V lost 4 bases to trimming and J lost 2 bases, with 15 bases between them. This CDR3 region has 15 residues. The germline CDR1 and CDR2 sequences are SNHLY and FYNNEI. CDR3 amino acids: CASSALGTIAYEQYF. CDR3 bases: TGTGCCAGCAGTGCTTTAGGGACAATCGCCTACGAGCAGTACTTC.

This clone was picked up one time. The chain recombines TRBV5-1 with TRBJ2-7; 9 nucleotides agree with TRBD1. Germline V gene lookup returns CDR1 SGHRS and CDR2 YFSETQ. The CDR3 covers 16 residues. V lost 0 bases to trimming and J lost 1 base; unmatched junction nucleotides: 5. CDR3 nucleotides: TGCGCCAGCAGCTTGGACCCCGGGACAGGGTCCTACGAGCAGTACTTC. Translated: CASSLDPGTGSYEQYF.

V usage is TRBV29-1 and J usage is TRBJ1-1, with TRBD1 matching 9 bases. Per the germline V gene, CDR1 is SQVTM and CDR2 is ANQGSEA. Trimming took 5 bases from V and 8 from J; bases not matched to a gene: 9. The CDR3 length is 13 residues. The CDR3 here is CSVRPGQGYEAFF. CDR3 in DNA: TGCAGCGTTCGCCCGGGACAGGGTTACGAAGCTTTCTTT.

The chain joins TRBV10-3 to TRBJ2-2, with TRBD1 identical over 9 bases. The trim removed 4 bases at V and 4 bases at J, leaving 19 bases unmatched. CDR1 is ENHRY and CDR2 is SYGVKD in the germline V gene. The CDR3 has 20 residues. As DNA, the CDR3 is TGTGCCATCAGTGGGGACCCGGGACAGGGATTAGGGGCGAGCACCGGGGAGCTGTTTTTT. It translates to CAISGDPGQGLGASTGELFF.

The CDR3 nucleotides read TGTGCCAGCAGTCTCCTGAAAGCCCCTCCCTACGAGCAGTACTTC. Amino acid sequence: CASSLLKAPPYEQYF. This chain uses TRBV27 with TRBJ2-7; D is unresolved. This CDR3 spans 15 amino acids. The germline V and J ends were trimmed by 5 bases and 2 bases, with 16 bases remaining between them. Germline CDR1 and CDR2: MNHEY and SMNVEV (reference sequence).

The chain combines TRBV7-9 with TRBJ2-1, with D possibly TRBD1 on 6 matching bases. Germline-derived CDR1 and CDR2 are SEHNR and FQNEAQ (reference sequence). V was cut by 1 base and J by 9 bases, with 10 bases left in between. CDR3 length: 13 amino acids. Written as DNA, the CDR3 is TGTGCCAGCAGCTTAGGGGGGCACGGTGAGCAGTTCTTC. It codes for CASSLGGHGEQFF.

V usage is TRBV7-2 and J usage is TRBJ2-7; 8 bases match TRBD2. Germline V gives CDR1 SGHTA, CDR2 FQGNSA. V was pared by 2 bases and J by 6 bases, with 9 bases of the junction left unmatched. The CDR3 contains 15 residues. CDR3 region: CASSLFLREVREQYF. The CDR3 DNA is TGTGCCAGCAGCTTATTCTTGCGGGAGGTTCGCGAGCAGTACTTC.

This clone was observed a few times. The gene calls are TRBV11-2 and TRBJ2-1; 8 bases map to TRBD2. This CDR3 spans 15 amino acids. Germline trimming cut 6 bases from V and 2 bases from J; bases unmatched to any gene: 6. Germline CDR1 is SGHAT and CDR2 is FQNNGV. CDR3 DNA: TGTGCCAGCAGTCGGGAGGGCCGCCCCTACAATGAGCAGTTCTTC. This encodes CASSREGRPYNEQFF.

This clone came up a few times. The V call is TRBV29-1, the J call TRBJ2-7, with 13 bases aligning to TRBD2. CDR1 and CDR2 from the germline V gene are SQVTM and ANQGSEA. This CDR3 is 14 amino acids long. V lost 7 bases and J lost 2; bases outside the gene matches: 5. The CDR3, as DNA: TGCAGCGCGCTCGGGACTAGCGGGACCTACGAGCAGTACTTC. Translation: CSALGTSGTYEQYF.

To note about this clone: One junction end disagrees with the germline gene, perhaps due to a read error. Other nucleotide sequences from this sample produce the same CDR3. The V call is TRBV27, the J call TRBJ1-1; unclear D gene. The length of the CDR3 is 14 residues. Germline V CDR1 and CDR2: MNHEY, SMNVEV (reference sequence). DNA for the CDR3: TGTGCCAGCAGCCTCAGGCGATTTAACACTGAAGCTTTCTTC. It yields the protein CASSLRRFNTEAFF.

The gene calls are TRBV18 and TRBJ2-1; tentatively, D is TRBD1 (6 bases). The germline gives CDR1 KGHSH, CDR2 LQKENI. This CDR3 is built from 16 residues. Deletions cut 3 bases from V and 1 base from J, with 13 bases between. As DNA, the CDR3 is TGTGCCAGCTCACCCTCACAGGGTGTGTCCTACAATGAGCAGTTCTTC. Protein sequence: CASSPSQGVSYNEQFF. Full variable domain (outside the CDR3, taken from reference TRBV18 and TRBJ2-1): NAGVMQNPRHLVRRRGQEARLRCSPMKGHSHVYWYRQLPEEGLKFMVYLQKENIIDESGMPKERFSAEFPKEGPSILRIQQVVRGDSAAYFCASSPSQGVSYNEQFFGPGTRLTVL.

V gene TRBV5-1 combines with J gene TRBJ2-7; 9 nucleotides align to TRBD1. The CDR3 totals 13 residues. The junction had 5 bases not matched to a gene; V was cut back by 5 bases and J by 5 bases. Germline CDR1 reads SGHRS; CDR2 reads YFSETQ. The CDR3 spells CASRLTGGNEQYF. The CDR3 DNA reads TGCGCCAGCAGACTTACAGGGGGCAACGAGCAGTACTTC.